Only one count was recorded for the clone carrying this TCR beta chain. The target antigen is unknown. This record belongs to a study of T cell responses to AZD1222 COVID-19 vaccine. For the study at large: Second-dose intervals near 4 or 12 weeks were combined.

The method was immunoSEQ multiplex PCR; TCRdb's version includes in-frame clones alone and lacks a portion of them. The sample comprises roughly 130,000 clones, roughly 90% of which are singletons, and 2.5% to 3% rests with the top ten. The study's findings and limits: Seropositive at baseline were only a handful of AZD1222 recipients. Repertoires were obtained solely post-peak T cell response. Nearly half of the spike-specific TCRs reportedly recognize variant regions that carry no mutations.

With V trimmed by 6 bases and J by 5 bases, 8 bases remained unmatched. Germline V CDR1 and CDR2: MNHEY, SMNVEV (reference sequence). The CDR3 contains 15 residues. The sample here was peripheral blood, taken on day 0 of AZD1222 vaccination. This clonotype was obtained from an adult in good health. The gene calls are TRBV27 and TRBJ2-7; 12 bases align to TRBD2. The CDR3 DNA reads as TGTGCCAGCAGCTTGACTAGCGGGAGATTGGACGAGCAGTACTTC. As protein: CASSLTSGRLDEQYF.